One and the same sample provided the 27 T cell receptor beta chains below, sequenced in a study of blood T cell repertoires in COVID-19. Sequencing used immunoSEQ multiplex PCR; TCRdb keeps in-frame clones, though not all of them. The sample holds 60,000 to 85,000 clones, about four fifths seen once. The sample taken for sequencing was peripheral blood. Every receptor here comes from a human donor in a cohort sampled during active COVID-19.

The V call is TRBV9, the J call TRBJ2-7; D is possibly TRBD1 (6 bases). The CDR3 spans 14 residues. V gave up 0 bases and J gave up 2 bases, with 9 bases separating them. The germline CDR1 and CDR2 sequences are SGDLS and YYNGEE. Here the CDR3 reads CASSVGGGTYEQYF. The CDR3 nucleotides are TGTGCCAGCAGCGTAGGTGGGGGCACCTACGAGCAGTACTTC. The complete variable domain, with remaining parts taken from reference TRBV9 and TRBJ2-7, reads DSGVTQTPKHLITATGQRVTLRCSPRSGDLSVYWYQQSLDQGLQFLIQYYNGEERAKGNILERFSAQQFPDLHSELNLSSLELGDSALYFCASSVGGGTYEQYFGPGTRLTVT.

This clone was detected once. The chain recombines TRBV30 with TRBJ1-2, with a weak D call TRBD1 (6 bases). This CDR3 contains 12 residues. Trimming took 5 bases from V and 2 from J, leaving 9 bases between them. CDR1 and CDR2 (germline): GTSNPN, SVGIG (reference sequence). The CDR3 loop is CAWQQGNYGYTF. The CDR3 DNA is TGTGCCTGGCAACAGGGAAACTATGGCTACACCTTC.

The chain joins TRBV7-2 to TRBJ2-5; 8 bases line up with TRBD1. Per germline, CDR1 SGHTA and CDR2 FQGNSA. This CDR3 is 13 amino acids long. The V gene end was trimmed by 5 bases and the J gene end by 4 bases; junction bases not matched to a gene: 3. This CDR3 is CASSTGQGETQYF. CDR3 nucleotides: TGTGCCAGCAGCACCGGACAGGGAGAGACCCAGTACTTC.

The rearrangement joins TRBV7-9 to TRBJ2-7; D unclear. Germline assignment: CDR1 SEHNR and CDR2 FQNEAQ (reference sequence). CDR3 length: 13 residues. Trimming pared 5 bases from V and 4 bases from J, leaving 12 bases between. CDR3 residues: CASSPPVGYEQYF. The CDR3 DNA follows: TGTGCCAGCAGCCCCCCCGTCGGGTACGAGCAGTACTTC.

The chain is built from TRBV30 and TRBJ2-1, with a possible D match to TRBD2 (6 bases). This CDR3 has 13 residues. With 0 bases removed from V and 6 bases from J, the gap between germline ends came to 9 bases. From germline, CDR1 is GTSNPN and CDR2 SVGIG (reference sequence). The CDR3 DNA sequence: TGTGCCTGGAGTGTTGGAGGGGTCAATGAGCAGTTCTTC. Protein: CAWSVGGVNEQFF. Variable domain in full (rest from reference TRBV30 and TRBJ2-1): SQTIHQWPATLVQPVGSPLSLECTVEGTSNPNLYWYRQAAGRGLQLLFYSVGIGQISSEVPQNLSASRPQDRQFILSSKKLLLSDSGFYLCAWSVGGVNEQFFGPGTRLTVL.

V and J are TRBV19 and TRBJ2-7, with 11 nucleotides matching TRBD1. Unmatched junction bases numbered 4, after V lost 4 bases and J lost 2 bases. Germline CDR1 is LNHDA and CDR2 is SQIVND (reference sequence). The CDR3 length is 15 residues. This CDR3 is CASSTRDRGTYEQYF. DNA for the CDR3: TGTGCCAGTAGTACCCGGGACAGGGGGACCTACGAGCAGTACTTC.

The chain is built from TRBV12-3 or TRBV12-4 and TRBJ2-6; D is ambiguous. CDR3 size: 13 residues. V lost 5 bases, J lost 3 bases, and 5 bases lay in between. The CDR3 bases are TGTGCCAGCAGTCCTAGTGGGGCCAACGTCCTGACTTTC. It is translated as CASSPSGANVLTF.

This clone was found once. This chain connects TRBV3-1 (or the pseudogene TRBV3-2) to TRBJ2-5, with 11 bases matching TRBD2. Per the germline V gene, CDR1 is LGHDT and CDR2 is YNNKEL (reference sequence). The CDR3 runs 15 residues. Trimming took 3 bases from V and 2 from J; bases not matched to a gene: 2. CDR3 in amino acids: CASSQGLAVQETQYF. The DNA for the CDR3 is TGTGCCAGCAGCCAGGGACTAGCGGTACAAGAGACCCAGTACTTC.

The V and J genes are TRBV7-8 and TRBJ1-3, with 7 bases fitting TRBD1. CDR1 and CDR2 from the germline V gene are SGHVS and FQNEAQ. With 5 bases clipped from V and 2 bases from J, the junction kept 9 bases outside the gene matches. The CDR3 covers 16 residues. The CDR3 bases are TGTGCCAGCAGCACCCAGGGGGAAGTCGCTGGAAACACCATATATTTT. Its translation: CASSTQGEVAGNTIYF.

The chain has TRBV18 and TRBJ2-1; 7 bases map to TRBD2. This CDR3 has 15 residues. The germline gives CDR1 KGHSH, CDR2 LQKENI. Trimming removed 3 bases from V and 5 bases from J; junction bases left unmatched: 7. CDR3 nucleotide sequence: TGTGCCAGCTCACCCACGAGGGAGGGCCACAATGAGCAGTTCTTC. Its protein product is CASSPTREGHNEQFF.

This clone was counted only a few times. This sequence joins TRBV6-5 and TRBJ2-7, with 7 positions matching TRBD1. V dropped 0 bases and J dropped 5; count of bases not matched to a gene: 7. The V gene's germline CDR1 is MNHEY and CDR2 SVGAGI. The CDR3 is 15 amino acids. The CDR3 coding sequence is TGTGCCAGCAGTTACTCGATTCAGGGGGACGACGAGCAGTACTTC. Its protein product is CASSYSIQGDDEQYF.

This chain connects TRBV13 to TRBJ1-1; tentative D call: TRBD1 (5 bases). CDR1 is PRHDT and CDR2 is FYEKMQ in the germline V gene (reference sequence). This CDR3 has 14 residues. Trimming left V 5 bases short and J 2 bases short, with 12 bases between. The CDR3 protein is CASSTRQRNTEAFF. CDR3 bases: TGTGCCAGCAGCACCCGACAGAGAAACACTGAAGCTTTCTTT.

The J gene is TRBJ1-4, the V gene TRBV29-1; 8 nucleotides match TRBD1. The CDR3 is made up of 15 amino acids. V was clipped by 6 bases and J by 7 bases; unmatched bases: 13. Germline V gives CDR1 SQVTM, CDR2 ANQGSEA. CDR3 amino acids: CSVKFVTGVGEKLFF. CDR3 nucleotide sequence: TGCAGCGTCAAGTTCGTGACAGGGGTCGGTGAAAAACTGTTTTTT.

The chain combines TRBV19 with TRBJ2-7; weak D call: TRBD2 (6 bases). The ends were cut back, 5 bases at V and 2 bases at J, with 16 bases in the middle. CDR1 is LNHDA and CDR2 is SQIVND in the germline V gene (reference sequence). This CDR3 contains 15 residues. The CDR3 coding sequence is TGTGCCAGTAGTGTTAACCGGGACTCAGCCTACGAGCAGTACTTC. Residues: CASSVNRDSAYEQYF.

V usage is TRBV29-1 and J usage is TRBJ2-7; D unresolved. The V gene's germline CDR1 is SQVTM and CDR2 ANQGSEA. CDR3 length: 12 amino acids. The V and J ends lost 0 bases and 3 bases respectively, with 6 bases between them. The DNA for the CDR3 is TGCAGCGTTGAAGAGGGCAGCTACGAGCAGTACTTC. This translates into CSVEEGSYEQYF.

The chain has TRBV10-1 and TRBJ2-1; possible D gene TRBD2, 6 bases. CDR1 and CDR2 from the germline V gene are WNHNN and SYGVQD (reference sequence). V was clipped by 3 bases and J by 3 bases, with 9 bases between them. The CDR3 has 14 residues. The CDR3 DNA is TGCGCCAGCAGTGAAAGGGGAGGCTACAATGAGCAGTTCTTC. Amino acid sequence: CASSERGGYNEQFF.

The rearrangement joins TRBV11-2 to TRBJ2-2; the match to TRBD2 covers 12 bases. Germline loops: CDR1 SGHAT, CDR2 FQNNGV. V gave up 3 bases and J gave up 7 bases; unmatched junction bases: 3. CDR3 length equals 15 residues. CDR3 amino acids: CASSFPSGRGGELFF. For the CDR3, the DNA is TGTGCCAGCAGCTTCCCTAGCGGGAGGGGCGGGGAGCTGTTTTTT.

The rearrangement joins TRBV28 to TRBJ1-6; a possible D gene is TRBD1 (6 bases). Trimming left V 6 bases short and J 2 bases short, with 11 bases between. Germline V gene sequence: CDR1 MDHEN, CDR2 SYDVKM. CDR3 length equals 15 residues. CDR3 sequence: CASRKQGPYNSPLHF. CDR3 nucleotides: TGTGCCAGCAGGAAACAGGGACCCTATAATTCACCCCTCCACTTT.

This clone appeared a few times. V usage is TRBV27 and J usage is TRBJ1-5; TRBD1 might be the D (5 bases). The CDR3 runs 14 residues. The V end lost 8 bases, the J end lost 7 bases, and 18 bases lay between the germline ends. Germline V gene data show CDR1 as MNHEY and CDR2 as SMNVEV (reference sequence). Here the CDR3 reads CASGRGGIVQPQHF. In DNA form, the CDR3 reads TGTGCCAGCGGTCGGGGGGGGATTGTGCAGCCCCAGCATTTT.

The CDR3 protein is CASSYGTSGSRVTQYF. DNA of the CDR3: TGTGCCAGCAGTTACGGGACTAGCGGGAGCCGTGTCACGCAGTATTTT. The V call is TRBV6-6, the J call TRBJ2-3; 14 bases are a match to TRBD2. The CDR3 runs 16 residues. Germline CDR1 and CDR2: MNHNY and SVGAGI (reference sequence). Unmatched junction bases numbered 7, after V lost 2 bases and J lost 9 bases.

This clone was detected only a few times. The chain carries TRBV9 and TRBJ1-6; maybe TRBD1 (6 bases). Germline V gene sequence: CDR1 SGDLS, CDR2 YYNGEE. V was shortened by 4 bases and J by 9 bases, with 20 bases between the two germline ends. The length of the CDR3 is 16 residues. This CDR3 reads CASSPEGGALRSPLHF. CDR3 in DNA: TGTGCCAGCAGCCCCGAGGGGGGGGCATTGCGTTCACCCCTCCACTTT. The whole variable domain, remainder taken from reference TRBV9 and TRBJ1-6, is DSGVTQTPKHLITATGQRVTLRCSPRSGDLSVYWYQQSLDQGLQFLIQYYNGEERAKGNILERFSAQQFPDLHSELNLSSLELGDSALYFCASSPEGGALRSPLHFGNGTRLTVT.

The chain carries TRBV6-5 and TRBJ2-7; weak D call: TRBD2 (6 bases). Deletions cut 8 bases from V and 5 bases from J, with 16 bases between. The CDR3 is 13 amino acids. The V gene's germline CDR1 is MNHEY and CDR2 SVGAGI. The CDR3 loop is CASDSRPGDEQYF. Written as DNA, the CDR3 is TGTGCCAGCGACAGTCGCCCGGGGGACGAGCAGTACTTC.

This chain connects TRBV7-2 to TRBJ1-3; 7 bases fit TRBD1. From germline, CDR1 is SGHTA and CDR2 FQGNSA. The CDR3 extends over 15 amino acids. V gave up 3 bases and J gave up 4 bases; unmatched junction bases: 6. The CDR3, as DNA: TGTGCCAGCAGCTTCAGACAGGGTTCCGGAAACACCATATATTTT. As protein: CASSFRQGSGNTIYF.

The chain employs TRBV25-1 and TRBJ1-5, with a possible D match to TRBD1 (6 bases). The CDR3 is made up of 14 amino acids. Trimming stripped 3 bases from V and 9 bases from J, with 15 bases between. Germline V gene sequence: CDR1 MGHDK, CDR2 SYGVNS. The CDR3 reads CASSETGTKTPQHF. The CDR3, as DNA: TGTGCCAGCAGTGAGACAGGCACAAAGACGCCCCAGCATTTT. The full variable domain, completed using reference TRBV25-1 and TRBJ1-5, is EADIYQTPRYLVIGTGKKITLECSQTMGHDKMYWYQQDPGMELHLIHYSYGVNSTEKGDLSSESTVSRIRTEHFPLTLESARPSHTSQYLCASSETGTKTPQHFGDGTRLSIL.

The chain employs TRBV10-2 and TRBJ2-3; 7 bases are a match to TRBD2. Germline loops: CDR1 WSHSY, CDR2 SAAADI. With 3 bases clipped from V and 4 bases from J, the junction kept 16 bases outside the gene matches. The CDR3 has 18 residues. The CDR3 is CASSEYRGEGQRADTQYF. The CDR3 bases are TGCGCCAGCAGTGAATATAGAGGGGAGGGGCAGCGTGCAGATACGCAGTATTTT.

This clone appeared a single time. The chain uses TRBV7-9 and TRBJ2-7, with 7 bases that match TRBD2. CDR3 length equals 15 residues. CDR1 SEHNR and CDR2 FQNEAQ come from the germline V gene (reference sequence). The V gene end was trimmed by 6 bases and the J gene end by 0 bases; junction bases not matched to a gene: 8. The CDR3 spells CASSKPSGSSYEQYF. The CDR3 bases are TGTGCCAGCAGTAAACCTAGCGGTAGCTCCTACGAGCAGTACTTC.

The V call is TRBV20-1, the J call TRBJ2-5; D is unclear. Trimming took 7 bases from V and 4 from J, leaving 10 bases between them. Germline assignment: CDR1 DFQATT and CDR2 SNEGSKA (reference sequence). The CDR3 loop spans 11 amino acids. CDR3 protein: CSGVPIETQYF. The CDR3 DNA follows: TGCAGTGGCGTGCCAATAGAGACCCAGTACTTC.